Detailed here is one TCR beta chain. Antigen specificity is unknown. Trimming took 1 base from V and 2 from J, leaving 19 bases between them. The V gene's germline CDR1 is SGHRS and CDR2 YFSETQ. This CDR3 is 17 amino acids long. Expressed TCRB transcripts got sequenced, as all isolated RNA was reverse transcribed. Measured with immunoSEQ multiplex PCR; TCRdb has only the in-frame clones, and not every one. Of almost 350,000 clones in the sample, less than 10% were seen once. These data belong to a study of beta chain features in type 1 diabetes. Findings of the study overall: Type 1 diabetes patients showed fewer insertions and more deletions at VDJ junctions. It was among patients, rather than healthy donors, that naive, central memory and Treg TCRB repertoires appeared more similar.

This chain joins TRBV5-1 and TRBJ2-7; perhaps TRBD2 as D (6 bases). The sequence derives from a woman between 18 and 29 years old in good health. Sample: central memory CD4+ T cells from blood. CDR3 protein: CASSLSGGVAPTYEQYF. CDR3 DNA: TGCGCCAGCAGCTTGTCCGGCGGGGTAGCTCCCACCTACGAGCAGTACTTC.